Listed here is a single T cell receptor (beta chain). Its antigen is still unknown. The PCR used 60 Vbeta and 13 Jbeta primers. TCRdb keeps only in-frame clones here, not all; method: immunoSEQ multiplex PCR. Altogether more than 90,000 clones are present, around 80% being singletons, with the ten largest covering roughly 8.3%. The entry originates in a study of cytomegalovirus exposure and HLA in healthy donors. Study results and caveats: Diagnosis of cytomegalovirus status made by the classifier reportedly showed high specificity and sensitivity. An analysis done earlier found most TCR beta V segments productive about 87% or about 30% of the time.

V lost 0 bases to trimming and J lost 0 bases; unmatched junction nucleotides: 4. The CDR3 is made up of 18 amino acids. The gene calls are TRBV23-1 and TRBJ2-3; 12 nucleotides align to TRBD2. TRBV23-1 has ORF status, its function being uncertain. The TCR comes from a human donor in good health. Sequencing input: PBMCs. The DNA for the CDR3 is TGCGCCAGCAGTCAATCTACTAGCGGGAGGACTAGCACAGATACGCAGTATTTT. This codes for CASSQSTSGRTSTDTQYF.